These 21 T cell receptor beta chains were sequenced from one sample in a study of CD8+CD57+ T cells in acquired aplastic anemia. Both TCR beta VDJ combination and CDR3 sequence profiling were carried out. Genomic DNA was the template for this profiling. TCRdb re-derived calls from the reads in MiXCR, one entry per CDR3 protein. The sample has 90,000 to 120,000 distinct CDR3 sequences; roughly 50% are singletons. Source material: sorted CD4+, CD8+, or CD8+CD57+ T cells (not recorded which) from PBMCs. These receptors were taken from a human donor in good health, serving as a control.

This clonotype was recorded many times. The V gene is TRBV6-4, the J gene TRBJ2-2; D is unclear. CDR1 is MRHNA, CDR2 SNTAGT, per germline. V was pared by 2 bases and J by 3 bases, with 4 bases between. The CDR3 has 13 amino acids. The CDR3 DNA follows: TGTGCCAGCAGTGACCCCTACACCGGGGAGCTGTTTTTT. This sequence encodes CASSDPYTGELFF.

About this clonotype itself: The DNA is left out, because the CDR3 cannot be placed on it with certainty; the CDR3 is given as TCRdb lists it. The gene calls are TRBV29-1 and TRBJ1-2. The CDR3 is 13 residues long, ends included. CDR1 is SQVTM and CDR2 is ANQGSEA in the germline V gene. The CDR3 sequence: CSVVDTFADGSTF.

The V and J genes are TRBV29-1 and TRBJ2-1, with 7 positions matching TRBD2. Trimming took 5 bases from V and 4 from J; bases not matched to a gene: 11. This CDR3 region has 15 residues. Per germline, CDR1 SQVTM and CDR2 ANQGSEA. The CDR3 coding sequence is TGCAGCGTTTATGAGGGCGGGGGAAAGTACAATGAGCAGTTCTTC. The encoded protein is CSVYEGGGKYNEQFF.

Remarks on this clonotype: An end of the junction does not agree with germline; a read error may underlie this. The V gene is TRBV10-3, the J gene TRBJ1-3, with 7 bases fitting TRBD1. The CDR3 sequence is 17 residues long. Germline CDR1 ENHRY, CDR2 SYGVKD. CDR3: CTISESTGLGSGNTIYF. CDR3 nucleotide sequence: TGTACCATCAGTGAGTCGACAGGGCTAGGGTCTGGAAACACCATATATTTT.

This chain joins TRBV19 and TRBJ2-7; 7 bases align to TRBD1. V gave up 4 bases and J gave up 2 bases; unmatched junction bases: 5. CDR1 LNHDA and CDR2 SQIVND come from the germline V gene (reference sequence). The CDR3 extends over 14 amino acids. This CDR3 reads CASSSGQDAYEQYF. The CDR3 DNA reads as TGTGCCAGTAGTAGTGGACAGGACGCCTACGAGCAGTACTTC.

The V gene is TRBV10-3, the J gene TRBJ2-7; no clear D gene. The germline CDR1 and CDR2 sequences are ENHRY and SYGVKD. V lost 0 bases and J lost 2, with 8 bases in between. CDR3 length equals 14 residues. The CDR3: CAISESRTTYEQYF. The CDR3 DNA reads TGTGCCATCAGTGAGTCTAGGACCACCTACGAGCAGTACTTC.

This clonotype was seen only a few times. This rearrangement joins TRBV7-6 to TRBJ1-5; 9 nucleotides align to TRBD1. This CDR3 contains 13 residues. The ends lost 3 bases at V and 7 bases at J; junction bases unmatched: 1. Germline loops: CDR1 SGHVS, CDR2 FNYEAQ. CDR3 in amino acids: CASSLDRGQPQHF. DNA of the CDR3: TGTGCCAGCAGCTTGGACAGGGGCCAGCCCCAGCATTTT.

V and J are TRBV2 and TRBJ2-5, with 14 bases matching TRBD2. The CDR3 totals 14 residues. The V gene's germline CDR1 is SNHLY and CDR2 FYNNEI. J was trimmed by 7 bases and V by 4 bases; bases with no gene match: 2. The CDR3 sequence is CASSGGLAGGTQYF. DNA of the CDR3: TGTGCCAGCAGTGGTGGACTAGCGGGGGGGACCCAGTACTTC. The full variable domain, in which reference TRBV2 and TRBJ2-5 provide the parts outside the CDR3, is EPEVTQTPSHQVTQMGQEVILRCVPISNHLYFYWYRQILGQKVEFLVSFYNNEISEKSEIFDDQFSVERPDGSNFTLKIRSTKLEDSAMYFCASSGGLAGGTQYFGPGTRLLVL.

This chain uses TRBV4-1 with TRBJ2-7; TRBD2 matches at 8 bases. With V trimmed by 0 bases and J by 2 bases, 3 bases remained unmatched. The CDR3 runs 15 residues. CDR1 and CDR2 (germline): MGHRA, YSYEKL. The CDR3 loop reads CASSQELAGPYEQYF. In nucleotides, the CDR3 is TGCGCCAGCAGCCAAGAGCTAGCGGGTCCCTACGAGCAGTACTTC.

The V call is TRBV19, the J call TRBJ1-5, with 8 positions matching TRBD1. J gave up 5 bases and V 5 bases, and 5 bases lay outside the gene matches. Germline V gives CDR1 LNHDA, CDR2 SQIVND (reference sequence). The length of the CDR3 is 14 residues. In DNA, the CDR3 is TGTGCCAGTAGTCAGGGGGCGGGGTATCAGCCCCAGCATTTT. Encoded protein: CASSQGAGYQPQHF.

The rearrangement links TRBV19 to TRBJ1-1; 8 bases are shared with TRBD1. Looked up from germline, CDR1 is LNHDA and CDR2 is SQIVND (reference sequence). CDR3 length: 15 residues. V trimming: 4 bases; J trimming: 4 bases; junction bases outside the gene matches: 8. CDR3 nucleotide sequence: TGTGCCAGTAGTAGGCTGGACAGGGAGGTCACTGAAGCTTTCTTT. Amino acid sequence: CASSRLDREVTEAFF.

This chain uses TRBV6-5 with TRBJ1-5; D remains unclear. The V gene lost 4 bases and the J gene lost 4 bases, with 11 bases spanning the gap. Germline V lookup: CDR1 MNHEY, CDR2 SVGAGI. The CDR3 has 14 amino acids. For the CDR3, the DNA is TGTGCCAGCAGTTCGGGGTGGGGTAATCAGCCCCAGCATTTT. Its translation is CASSSGWGNQPQHF.

V gene TRBV13 combines with J gene TRBJ1-2; TRBD1 matches at 9 bases. CDR1 is PRHDT and CDR2 is FYEKMQ in the germline V gene (reference sequence). V gave up 6 bases and J gave up 6 bases; unmatched junction bases: 5. The CDR3 runs to 13 residues. In DNA, the CDR3 is TGTGCCAGCAGAAAACAGGGGGCCGATGGCTACACCTTC. The encoded protein is CASRKQGADGYTF.

This clonotype was seen a few times. It may be a read error: a sequence one base away is much more abundant. It is likely a read error, because the conserved phenylalanine at the end of the CDR3 is missing. The chain is built from TRBV5-4 and TRBJ2-7; the D gene is possibly TRBD2 (5 bases). The germline V and J ends were trimmed by 4 bases and 6 bases, with 17 bases remaining between them. Germline CDR1 SGHNT, CDR2 YYREEE (reference sequence). There are 14 residues in the CDR3. The CDR3 DNA reads TGTGCCAGCAGCAGCGGCCTATCAACCATCGAGCAGTACCTC. It is translated as CASSSGLSTIEQYL.

This chain uses TRBV25-1 with TRBJ2-1; D possibly corresponds to TRBD2 (6 bases). Trimming stripped 6 bases from V and 2 bases from J, with 14 bases between. From germline, CDR1 is MGHDK and CDR2 SYGVNS. The CDR3 extends over 15 amino acids. The CDR3 DNA is TGTGCCAGCAGCCAGGTCGGCGGGGCCTACAATGAGCAGTTCTTC. Translating gives CASSQVGGAYNEQFF.

The chain is built from TRBV19 and TRBJ1-5; 7 bases map to TRBD1. The trim removed 3 bases at V and 5 bases at J, leaving 7 bases unmatched. CDR1 is LNHDA and CDR2 is SQIVND in the germline V gene (reference sequence). The CDR3 sequence is 15 residues long. The CDR3 DNA reads TGTGCCAGTAGTATCCGCGGGACAGCCGATCAGCCCCAGCATTTT. This sequence encodes CASSIRGTADQPQHF.

J is TRBJ1-2 and V is TRBV29-1; D is undetermined. With 0 bases removed from V and 2 bases from J, the gap between germline ends came to 10 bases. This CDR3 has 14 residues. CDR1 and CDR2 from the germline V gene are SQVTM and ANQGSEA. CDR3 loop: CSVEDPPWNYGYTF. CDR3 coding DNA: TGCAGCGTTGAAGATCCACCCTGGAACTATGGCTACACCTTC.

Only one count was recorded for this clonotype. The chain couples TRBV7-3 to TRBJ1-4; D is unclear. Germline V CDR1 and CDR2: SGHTA, FQGTGA. V lost 5 bases and J 8 bases, leaving 12 bases between the germline ends. The CDR3 is 13 amino acids. This CDR3 reads CASSQDQREKLFF. Written as DNA, the CDR3 is TGTGCCAGCAGCCAAGATCAAAGAGAAAAACTGTTTTTT.

On this clonotype: At one of its ends the junction is not consistent with the germline gene, which may arise from a read error. The chain has TRBV25-1 and TRBJ2-1; 8 bases agree with TRBD2. Germline CDR1 MGHDK, CDR2 SYGVNS. The length of the CDR3 is 15 residues. CDR3 region: CACSGGGGGINEQFF. The CDR3 DNA follows: TGTGCCTGCAGTGGGGGGGGCGGGGGGATCAATGAGCAGTTCTTC.

This clonotype was detected many times. The chain carries TRBV12-3 or TRBV12-4 and TRBJ1-2, with D perhaps TRBD1 (6 bases). The CDR3 runs 16 residues. Trimming took 7 bases from V and 6 from J, leaving 24 bases between them. CDR3: CASTKQGSTFYDGYTF. The CDR3 DNA sequence: TGTGCCAGCACCAAGCAGGGGTCCACCTTCTATGATGGCTACACCTTC.

This chain links TRBV7-6 with TRBJ1-1, with D possibly TRBD1 on 6 matching bases. From germline, CDR1 is SGHVS and CDR2 FNYEAQ. Trimming cost V 7 bases and J 5 bases, with 14 bases left between them. The CDR3 sequence is 13 residues long. The CDR3 DNA reads TGTGCCAGCACAACAGGGCGGTCGACTGAAGCTTTCTTT. It yields the protein CASTTGRSTEAFF. Full variable domain (missing parts from reference TRBV7-6 and TRBJ1-1): GAGVSQSPRYKVTKRGQDVALRCDPISGHVSLYWYRQALGQGPEFLTYFNYEAQQDKSGLPNDRFSAERPEGSISTLTIQRTEQRDSAMYRCASTTGRSTEAFFGQGTRLTVV.